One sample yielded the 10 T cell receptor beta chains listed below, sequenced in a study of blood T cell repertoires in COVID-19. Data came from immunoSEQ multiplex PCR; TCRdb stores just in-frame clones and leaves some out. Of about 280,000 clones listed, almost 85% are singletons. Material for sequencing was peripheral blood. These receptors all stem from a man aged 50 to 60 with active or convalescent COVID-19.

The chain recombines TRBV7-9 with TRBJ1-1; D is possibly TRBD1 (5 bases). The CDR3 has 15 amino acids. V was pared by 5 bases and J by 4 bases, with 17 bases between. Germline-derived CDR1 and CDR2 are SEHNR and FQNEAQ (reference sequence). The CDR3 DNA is TGTGCCAGCAGCCCCCGGGGGGGGGTAAGCACTGAAGCTTTCTTT. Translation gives CASSPRGGVSTEAFF.

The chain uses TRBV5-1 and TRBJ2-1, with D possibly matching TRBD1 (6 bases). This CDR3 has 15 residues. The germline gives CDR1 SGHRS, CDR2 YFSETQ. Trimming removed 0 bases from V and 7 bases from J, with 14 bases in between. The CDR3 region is CASSLGSSRGNEQFF. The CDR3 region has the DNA TGCGCCAGCAGCTTGGGTTCATCCAGGGGAAATGAGCAGTTCTTC.

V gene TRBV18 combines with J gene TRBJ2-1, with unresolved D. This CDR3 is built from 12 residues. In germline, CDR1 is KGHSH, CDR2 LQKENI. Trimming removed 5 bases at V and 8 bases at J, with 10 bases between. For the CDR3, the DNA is TGTGCCAGCTCAACCACGAGCGATGAGCAGTTCTTC. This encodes CASSTTSDEQFF.

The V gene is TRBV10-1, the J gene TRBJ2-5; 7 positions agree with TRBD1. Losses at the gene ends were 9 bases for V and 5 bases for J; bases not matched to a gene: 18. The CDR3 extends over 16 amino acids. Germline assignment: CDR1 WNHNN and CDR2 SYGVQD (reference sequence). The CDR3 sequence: CASLEPKSRGLETQYF. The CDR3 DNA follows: TGCGCCAGTCTAGAACCTAAATCCAGGGGGTTGGAGACCCAGTACTTC.

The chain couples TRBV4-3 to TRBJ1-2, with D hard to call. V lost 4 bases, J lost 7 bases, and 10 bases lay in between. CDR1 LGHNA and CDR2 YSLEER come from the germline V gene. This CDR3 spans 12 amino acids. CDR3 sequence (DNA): TGCGCCAGCAGCCCGGGAGAAGGTGGCTACACCTTC. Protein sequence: CASSPGEGGYTF.

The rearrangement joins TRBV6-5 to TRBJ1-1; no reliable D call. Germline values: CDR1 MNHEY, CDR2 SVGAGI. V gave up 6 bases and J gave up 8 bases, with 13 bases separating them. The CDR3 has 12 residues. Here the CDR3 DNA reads TGTGCCAGCAGCTCCCGGCAGGCCGAAGCTTTCTTT. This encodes CASSSRQAEAFF.

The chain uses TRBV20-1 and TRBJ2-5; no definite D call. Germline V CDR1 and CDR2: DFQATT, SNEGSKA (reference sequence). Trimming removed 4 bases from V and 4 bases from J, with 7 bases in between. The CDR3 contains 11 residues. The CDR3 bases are TGCAGTGCTAAAACTTCAGAGACCCAGTACTTC. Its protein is CSAKTSETQYF.

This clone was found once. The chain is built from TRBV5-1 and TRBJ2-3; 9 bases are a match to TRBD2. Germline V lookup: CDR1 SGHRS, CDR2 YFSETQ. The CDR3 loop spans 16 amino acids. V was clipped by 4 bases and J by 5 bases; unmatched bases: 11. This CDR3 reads CASSGGFSGRGDTQYF. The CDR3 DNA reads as TGCGCCAGCAGCGGGGGGTTTAGCGGGAGAGGAGATACGCAGTATTTT.

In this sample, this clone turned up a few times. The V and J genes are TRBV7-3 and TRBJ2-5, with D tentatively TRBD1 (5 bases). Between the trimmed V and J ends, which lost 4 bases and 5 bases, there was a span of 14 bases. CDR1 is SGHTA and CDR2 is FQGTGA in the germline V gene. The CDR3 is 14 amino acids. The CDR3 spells CASSYPGPGETQYF. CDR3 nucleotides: TGTGCCAGCAGCTACCCAGGGCCTGGGGAGACCCAGTACTTC.

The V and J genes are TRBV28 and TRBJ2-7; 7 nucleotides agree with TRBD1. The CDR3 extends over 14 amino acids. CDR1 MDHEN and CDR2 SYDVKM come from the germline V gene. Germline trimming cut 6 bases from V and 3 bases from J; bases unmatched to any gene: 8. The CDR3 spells CASRGPGQLYEQYF. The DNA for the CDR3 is TGTGCCAGCAGGGGACCGGGACAGCTCTACGAGCAGTACTTC.